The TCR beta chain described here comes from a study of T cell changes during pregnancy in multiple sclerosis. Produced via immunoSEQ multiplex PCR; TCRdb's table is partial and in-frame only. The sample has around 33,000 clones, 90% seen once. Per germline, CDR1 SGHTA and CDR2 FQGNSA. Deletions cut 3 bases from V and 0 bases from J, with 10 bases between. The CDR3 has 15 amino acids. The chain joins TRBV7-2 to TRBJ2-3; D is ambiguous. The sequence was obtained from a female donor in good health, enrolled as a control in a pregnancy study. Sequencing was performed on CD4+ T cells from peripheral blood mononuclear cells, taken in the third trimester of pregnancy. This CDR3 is CASSFDKSSTDTQYF. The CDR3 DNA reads TGTGCCAGCAGCTTCGACAAATCTAGCACAGATACGCAGTATTTT.